This entry lists 20 T cell receptor beta chains sequenced from one sample in a study of blood T cell repertoires in COVID-19. Sequenced by immunoSEQ multiplex PCR; TCRdb stores in-frame clones only, minus some. The sample shows 300,000 or so clones, approximately 84% of them seen only once. Sequenced input: PBMCs or T cells enriched from blood (not recorded which). Receptors originate from a woman aged 30 to 39 who had recovered from COVID-19.

This clone has only a few counts. Other nucleotide sequences from this sample produce the same CDR3. This chain connects TRBV7-9 to TRBJ1-5, with D unclear. Trimming stripped 1 base from V and 6 bases from J, with 7 bases between. This CDR3 spans 13 amino acids. Looked up from germline, CDR1 is SEHNR and CDR2 is FQNEAQ (reference sequence). CDR3 in amino acids: CASSLGSGQPQHF. The CDR3 coding sequence is TGTGCCAGCAGCTTAGGGTCGGGTCAGCCCCAGCATTTT.

The genes are TRBV5-1 and TRBJ2-5; D may be TRBD1 (6 bases). V shed 4 bases and J shed 5 bases, with 18 bases lying between them. Germline V gene data show CDR1 as SGHRS and CDR2 as YFSETQ. The CDR3 loop spans 15 amino acids. CDR3 sequence (DNA): TGCGCCAGCAGCCCGCAGACAGGTCCCCCGGAGACCCAGTACTTC. Translated, it gives CASSPQTGPPETQYF.

This clone was counted a few times. The chain uses TRBV2 and TRBJ1-1, with a weak D call TRBD1 (5 bases). Between the trimmed V and J ends, which lost 3 bases and 0 bases, there was a span of 17 bases. This CDR3 contains 17 residues. Germline lookup yields CDR1 SNHLY and CDR2 FYNNEI. As DNA, the CDR3 is TGTGCCAGCAGTGAGCCGGAGGGGCTGTCGTTGAACACTGAAGCTTTCTTT. Translation gives CASSEPEGLSLNTEAFF.

The V and J genes are TRBV5-1 and TRBJ1-5, with D maybe TRBD1 (6 bases). CDR3 length: 15 residues. CDR1 is SGHRS, CDR2 YFSETQ, per germline. V lost 5 bases, J lost 3 bases, and 15 bases lay in between. The CDR3 region is CASSLTGEANQPQHF. The CDR3, as DNA: TGCGCCAGCAGTTTGACAGGAGAAGCCAATCAGCCCCAGCATTTT.

The CDR3 region is CASSINFVDTYEQYF. CDR3 DNA: TGTGCCAGTAGTATTAATTTTGTTGACACCTACGAGCAGTACTTC. V and J are TRBV19 and TRBJ2-7; D not certain. Trimming took 3 bases from V and 2 from J, leaving 14 bases between them. This CDR3 is built from 15 residues. CDR1 is LNHDA and CDR2 is SQIVND in the germline V gene (reference sequence).

The genes are TRBV2 and TRBJ2-2; 11 positions match TRBD1. This CDR3 has 17 amino acids. Germline CDR1 is SNHLY and CDR2 is FYNNEI. The V and J ends lost 6 bases and 6 bases, in that order; junction bases with no gene match: 12. CDR3 sequence: CASRERTGGIASGELFF. CDR3 coding DNA: TGTGCCAGCAGAGAAAGGACAGGGGGCATTGCATCCGGGGAGCTGTTTTTT.

This clone was seen only a few times. The rearrangement uses TRBV2 and TRBJ1-5; no reliable D call. Trimming took 6 bases from V and 2 from J, leaving 14 bases between them. The CDR3 has 15 amino acids. Germline V CDR1 and CDR2: SNHLY, FYNNEI. The chain's CDR3 is CASRESTIGNQPQHF. The CDR3 DNA reads as TGTGCCAGCAGGGAATCGACAATCGGCAATCAGCCCCAGCATTTT.

The chain uses TRBV5-1 and TRBJ2-3; 10 nucleotides match TRBD2. Germline V lookup: CDR1 SGHRS, CDR2 YFSETQ. CDR3 length: 16 amino acids. The V segment lost 1 base and the J segment 4 bases; nucleotides outside the gene matches: 6. CDR3 in DNA: TGCGCCAGCAGCTTGCGAAGCGGGGGGGCCTCAGATACGCAGTATTTT. Residues: CASSLRSGGASDTQYF. The variable domain in full, with the rest retrieved from reference TRBV5-1 and TRBJ2-3, is KAGVTQTPRYLIKTRGQQVTLSCSPISGHRSVSWYQQTPGQGLQFLFEYFSETQRNKGNFPGRFSGRQFSNSRSEMNVSTLELGDSALYLCASSLRSGGASDTQYFGPGTRLTVL.

The count of this clone is one. CDR3: CASKGGVQGSYNEQFF. The CDR3 nucleotides read TGTGCCAGTAAGGGGGGGGTACAAGGCTCCTACAATGAGCAGTTCTTC. This chain connects TRBV19 to TRBJ2-1; possibly TRBD2 for D (7 bases). Trimming pared 7 bases from V and 0 bases from J, leaving 16 bases between. The germline V gene encodes CDR1 LNHDA and CDR2 SQIVND (reference sequence). The CDR3 consists of 16 residues. Filled out from reference TRBV19 and TRBJ2-1, the complete variable domain reads DGGITQSPKYLFRKEGQNVTLSCEQNLNHDAMYWYRQDPGQGLRLIYYSQIVNDFQKGDIAEGYSVSREKKESFPLTVTSAQKNPTAFYLCASKGGVQGSYNEQFFGPGTRLTVL.

This sequence joins TRBV27 and TRBJ2-7, with a possible D match to TRBD2 (6 bases). Germline loops: CDR1 MNHEY, CDR2 SMNVEV (reference sequence). Trimming left V 2 bases short and J 4 bases short, with 15 bases between. The CDR3 sequence is 15 residues long. DNA for the CDR3: TGTGCCAGCAGTTTAATCGATGCAGGGAGGTACGAGCAGTACTTC. Residues: CASSLIDAGRYEQYF.

This chain uses TRBV10-3 with TRBJ1-1; no firm D call. Between the trimmed V and J ends, which lost 2 bases and 3 bases, there was a span of 10 bases. The CDR3 contains 14 residues. Germline V gene sequence: CDR1 ENHRY, CDR2 SYGVKD. For the CDR3, the DNA is TGTGCCATCAGTGAGCTTATCGGGGACACTGAAGCTTTCTTT. Encoded protein: CAISELIGDTEAFF.

V gene TRBV7-9 combines with J gene TRBJ2-3; D may be TRBD2 (5 bases). Per germline, CDR1 SEHNR and CDR2 FQNEAQ (reference sequence). The CDR3 has 12 amino acids. V lost 5 bases to trimming and J lost 7 bases, with 10 bases between them. This CDR3 is CASSPPGYTQYF. The DNA for the CDR3 is TGTGCCAGCAGCCCCCCGGGGTATACGCAGTATTTT.

The J gene is TRBJ2-1, the V gene TRBV18, with D maybe TRBD2 (5 bases). Germline CDR1 is KGHSH and CDR2 is LQKENI. V lost 7 bases to trimming and J lost 8 bases, with 18 bases between them. The CDR3 is 14 amino acids. The CDR3 DNA reads TGTGCCAGCTGCACACGTCAAGGACTGGATGAGCAGTTCTTC. Its translation: CASCTRQGLDEQFF.

The CDR3 nucleotides are TGTGCCAGCAGCTTGGGGGGCGGGACAGTCCGAGGAGAGACCCAGTACTTC. It codes for CASSLGGGTVRGETQYF. This sequence joins TRBV5-8 and TRBJ2-5; maybe TRBD1 (7 bases). V was shortened by 0 bases and J by 4 bases, with 19 bases between the two germline ends. This CDR3 is built from 17 residues. Germline V lookup: CDR1 SGHTS, CDR2 YDEGEE.

This sequence joins TRBV2 and TRBJ1-1; D gene ambiguous. CDR1 is SNHLY and CDR2 is FYNNEI in the germline V gene. The V and J ends lost 3 bases and 1 base respectively, with 9 bases between them. The CDR3 spans 14 residues. CDR3 nucleotides: TGTGCCAGCAGTGAGATAACAGAGAACACTGAAGCTTTCTTT. Translating it yields CASSEITENTEAFF.

The chain combines TRBV30 with TRBJ1-1; D is perhaps TRBD1 (5 bases). With 3 bases removed from V and 1 base from J, the gap between germline ends came to 12 bases. The CDR3 covers 14 residues. Looked up from germline, CDR1 is GTSNPN and CDR2 is SVGIG (reference sequence). The DNA of the CDR3 is TGTGCCTGGAGCCCAGGGATAGGGAACACTGAAGCTTTCTTT. Its translation is CAWSPGIGNTEAFF.

The genes are TRBV6-5 and TRBJ2-7; 12 bases match TRBD2. With 6 bases clipped from V and 2 bases from J, the junction kept 5 bases outside the gene matches. Per the germline V gene, CDR1 is MNHEY and CDR2 is SVGAGI. There are 15 residues in the CDR3. CDR3 loop: CASSQLAGGPYEQYF. The CDR3 DNA sequence: TGTGCCAGCAGCCAACTAGCGGGGGGCCCCTACGAGCAGTACTTC.

The chain is built from TRBV18 and TRBJ1-6; no reliable D call. The germline CDR1 and CDR2 sequences are KGHSH and LQKENI. The CDR3 covers 14 residues. The V and J ends lost 2 bases and 6 bases respectively, with 8 bases between them. The CDR3 DNA reads TGTGCCAGCTCACCATCGAGTCTTAATTCACCCCTCCACTTT. It codes for CASSPSSLNSPLHF.

The chain uses TRBV12-2 and TRBJ1-1; the tabulated D call, TRBD1, remains unverified against the DNA. TRBV12-2 is marked as a pseudogene. The CDR3 is 16 residues long. The CDR3 coding sequence is TGTGCAAGTCGCTTAGTGACCCTACAGGGGAACACTGAAGCTTTCTTT. Protein product: CASRLVTLQGNTEAFF.

The V gene is TRBV19, the J gene TRBJ2-7, with D unclear. Germline V CDR1 and CDR2: LNHDA, SQIVND (reference sequence). The CDR3 length is 15 residues. The germline V and J ends were trimmed by 1 base and 0 bases, with 10 bases remaining between them. The CDR3 nucleotides read TGTGCCAGTAGTATAGCCGGAGCGAGCTCCTACGAGCAGTACTTC. This encodes CASSIAGASSYEQYF.